This TCR beta chain was observed in a study of cytomegalovirus exposure and HLA in healthy donors (dated by TCRdb to about 2017). The study in broad terms: An earlier analysis of 587 of the donors reported more than 250 Gb of sequence data and some 120 million unique TCR beta sequences from approximately 180 million T cells. An early release that covered about 640 HLA-typed donors contained 250 to 350 gigabases of sequencing data and about 84 million unique TCR sequences. Of the approximately 400 genotyped donors, approximately 83% fell in the genetic ancestry cluster associated with self-reported Caucasian donors. The study aimed to test whether signatures of past pathogen exposure could be identified by cataloging public T cell receptors. The study profiled the T cell repertoires of under 700 subjects by immunosequencing and related them to cytomegalovirus serostatus. Along with the roughly 670-subject first cohort, a separate validation cohort of roughly 110 different subjects was used. The study combined high-throughput TCR immunosequencing, statistical association of individual TCRs with disease status, and machine learning to predict cytomegalovirus infection status. To study patterns of TCR occurrence, a later analysis re-analyzed previously published TCR beta repertoires from 700 or so donors and added high-resolution HLA genotyping. The later analysis used no new phenotypic data to find candidate immune exposures, relying instead on TCR beta sequences and their occurrence across donors. An earlier analysis of around 540 of the donors applied high-throughput TCR beta sequencing to assess whether each TCR beta V gene segment acted as functional or pseudogenic. Alongside the repertoire data, information on donor age, sex, ethnicity and CMV serostatus was compiled. Genome-wide SNP genotypes for about 55% of the roughly 670 donors were used in a later genetic analysis, which treated that subset as a discovery cohort. Every discovery cohort repertoire had been produced on one sequencing platform. HLA typing included class I and class II loci at four-digit resolution. The number of donors typed differed by locus, with roughly 629-640 for A, B, C, DRB1 and DQB1, more than 500 for DQA1, some 570 for DPA1, and some 440 for DPB1. A handful of DR-DQ haplotypes were treated as single units for association and clustering because of strong linkage in the cohort. On average, about 200,000 unique TCR beta nucleotide sequences were sequenced per donor among about 400 genotyped donors of the cohort, with about 17% of those sequences being non-productive.

Points on this clone: No cognate antigen has been identified for it. Nothing much larger sits one base from this clone, and base qualities are not available.

The cohort comprised fewer than 700 healthy bone marrow donors. At the time of sampling, all cohort members were nominally healthy, though unrecorded immune exposures were likely present. The donor tested CMV seropositive and was one of the 289 seropositive cohort members. A peripheral blood sample was provided by each donor, and peripheral blood mononuclear cells were used for TCR beta sequencing. The Qiagen DNeasy Blood Extraction Kit was used to extract genomic DNA from the blood cell samples. The library was made by the immunoSEQ multiplex PCR assay. The multiplex PCR relied on a mix of 60 forward primers for TCR Vbeta segments and 13 reverse primers for TCR Jbeta segments. The CDR3 region of rearranged TCR beta genes was amplified from genomic DNA by a multiplex PCR assay. Amplified TCR beta libraries were sequenced as 87-base-pair reads on the Illumina HiSeq System. The study's own analysis went as follows. A later analysis tallied some 79 million unique TCR beta chains across the 666 repertoires, and about 10 million of those chains were shared by two or more donors. A nearest-neighbor algorithm error-corrected the raw reads and collapsed the reads into unique sequences, merging closely related sequences to remove PCR and sequencing errors. CDR3 sequences were aligned to IMGT reference sequences to assign V, D and J gene segments. For a sequence to be retained, a match of at least six nucleotides was required to both a V gene segment and a J gene segment. A rearrangement counted as productive if the CDR3 had no stop codons and remained in frame with V and J, and every other rearrangement counted as non-productive. Following IMGT convention, CDR3 was defined as the stretch from the second conserved V-encoded cysteine up to the conserved J-encoded phenylalanine. The earlier analysis of some 550 of the donors excluded any sequence lacking an unambiguous match to a single V gene segment. An earlier analysis of several hundred of the donors called V segments functional above 56.7% productive rearrangements and segregating when the between-donor standard deviation exceeded 5%. To diagnose cytomegalovirus status from the catalog of TCR beta chain sequences, a statistical classification framework was built. V and J gene assignment, in a later analysis, came from comparing TCR nucleotide sequences with IMGT/GENE-DB human TR gene sequences. The TCRdist pipeline was used in a later analysis to assign CDR3 sequences and most-parsimonious VDJ recombination scenarios. In a later analysis, each TCR beta chain was defined by its CDR3 amino acid sequence together with its V-gene family, and reads without a unique V-gene family were excluded. To address suspected cross-contamination and a sequencing artifact, a later analysis removed approximately 600 highly shared, low-generation-probability nucleotide sequences. In a later analysis, a clonal expansion index was calculated for each public chain from normalized within-repertoire ranks of inferred template counts. In a later analysis, generation probabilities were computed with a VDJ recombination model fitted to out-of-frame rearrangements, and the resulting probabilities were checked against IGoR. A later analysis scored TCR-TCR, TCR-HLA and TCR-CMV co-occurrence with hypergeometric tests, applying a repertoire-size bias correction to TCR pairs. A later analysis estimated false discovery rates by permuting HLA or CMV assignments 20 times. In a later analysis, co-occurring TCRs were grouped using DBSCAN, with TCRdist sequence similarity added in when clustering inside HLA-allele-positive subsets. For co-occurrence clustering, repertoires with fewer than 30,000 or more than 120,000 public chains were excluded, along with about five repertoires with anomalous nucleotide sharing. TCRdb took over this immuneACCESS table, retaining in-frame rearrangements with V and J assigned. Such tables are incomplete; in checked studies, under half of the missing clones stem from an unresolved V gene, and the remainder is unexplained. V and J calls and clone size are those listed in that table; D and trimming were worked out from the DNA. The sample contains about 180,000 clones, 77% of them found a single time. Jointly, the top ten make up 3.7% of the sample.

What the authors observed across the whole study: Three of the identified cytomegalovirus-associated TCR beta chains were confirmed in vitro to be specific for cytomegalovirus antigens. The sequencing pipeline was judged likely to have produced a cluster of highly shared sequence variants as a technical artifact. In an earlier analysis of roughly 500 of the donors, most TCR beta V segments appeared in productive rearrangements about 90% or about 30% of the time, broadly matching IMGT annotations. Because counts were too low, approximately 15 rarely observed V segments, including chromosome 9 orphons, were excluded from the earlier analysis of a few hundred of the donors. A later genetic analysis associated a missense DCLRE1C variant with V-gene and J-gene trimming of TCR beta chains, and an independent cohort replicated the association. Because some donors lacked HLA typing at each locus, the association tests relied only on the typed subset. Linkage disequilibrium might explain the correlated functional status among segregating V segments, but an unknown experimental factor could not be excluded. In a later genetic analysis, fewer N-insertions in productive TCRs were reported among donors in an Asian-associated ancestry cluster than the 666-donor mean. When HLA alleles, especially DR and DQ, strongly co-occurred, TCR associations were difficult to assign to individual alleles. Most TCR sequences were seen in very few donors, while some public TCRs were found in many individuals. The cohort was sequenced for TCR beta chains only, and without alpha or paired-chain data the features that could be detected were limited. The authors suggested that the approach could potentially be extended to other disease states and immunological phenotypes. According to a later analysis, most CMV-associated TCR beta chains appeared to be HLA-restricted, and the HLA associations seemed to be driven largely by CMV exposure. At a false discovery rate of 0.05, a later analysis linked 15,000 to 20,000 TCR beta sequences to specific HLA alleles. The classifier was reported to diagnose cytomegalovirus status with high specificity and sensitivity in both the original cohort and the validation cohort. CMV serostatus was the only immune exposure information available for the cohort. A further reported finding was that TCR beta sequences accurately predicted the HLA-A and HLA-B alleles for most subjects in the first cohort. According to a later analysis, parvovirus B19, influenza, CMV and Epstein-Barr virus appeared linked to several top co-occurrence clusters. In the study, 164 TCR beta chains were listed as associated with cytomegalovirus. According to a later analysis, TCR association rates differed among HLA loci, with DRB1 alleles showing the most associated TCRs and HLA-C alleles showing the fewest. Presence/absence analyses assumed roughly uniform sequencing depth across donors, an assumption that may not hold. A later analysis found that HLA-associated TCR beta chains were more clonally expanded and had lower generation probabilities than equally common non-associated chains.

Sequencing input: PBMCs. This TCR was sampled from a woman aged 55-75 years in good health and CMV-seropositive.

This receptor has the CDR3 CASSLDGGSVVLTF. The nucleotide sequence is given as TGTGCCAGCAGCTTAGACGGCGGGTCAGTCGTCCTGACTTTC. The V and J segments used are TRBV7-2 and TRBJ2-6; matching of 5 bases hints at TRBD2 as the D gene. Trimming removed 1 base from V and 12 bases from J, leaving 13 bases between the germline ends. Spanning cysteine to phenylalanine, the CDR3 consists of 14 amino acids. The CDR3 DNA has 42 bases and is translated from base 1. CDR1 and CDR2 (SGHTA, FQGNSA) derive from the germline V gene. With the rest looked up from the reference TRBV7-2 and TRBJ2-6 genes rather than sequenced, the full variable domain is GAGVSQSPSNKVTEKGKDVELRCDPISGHTALYWYRQSLGQGLEFLIYFQGNSAPDKSGLPSDRFSAERTGGSVSTLTIQRTQQEDSAVYLCASSLDGGSVVLTFGAGSRLTVL.